This record concerns one T cell receptor beta chain sequence. Antigen unknown. Naive CD8 cells comprised CD45RO-negative, CCR7-positively selected cells, excluding terminally differentiated effector memory CD45RA+ cells. The study drew all its donors from Caucasian adults living in Nashville, Tennessee. Germline-derived CDR1 and CDR2 are SNHLY and FYNNEI. V was trimmed by 8 bases and J by 4 bases, leaving 26 bases between them. The CDR3 totals 17 residues. This entry is derived from a study of shared clonotypes between healthy human individuals. General study points: Sequencing depth was predicted to influence how clonotypes are shared among donors.

The deep-level immunoSEQ assay was used. The method was immunoSEQ multiplex PCR; TCRdb's version includes in-frame clones alone and lacks a portion of them. This sample has 2 million or so clones; about 95% occur once, and the top ten carry 0.85% to 1.3%. The chain recombines TRBV2 with TRBJ2-5; TRBD2 is a possible D gene (6 bases). The TCR sequence derives from a man aged 18 to 29 in good health. The source material was naive CD8+ T cells sorted from blood. The CDR3 DNA reads as TGTGCCAGCGGGCGGGCCGAACAGAGCGGGCAGGGAGAGACCCAGTACTTC. Residues: CASGRAEQSGQGETQYF.